This T cell receptor beta chain was recorded in a study of a mutant IDH1 vaccine in newly diagnosed glioma. Here immunoSEQ multiplex PCR was the method, and the copy in TCRdb shows in-frame clones only, minus some. The sample includes approximately 11,000 clones, roughly 87% seen only once; the top ten take 5% to 6.5%. Time point defined: week 5, during vaccination. Every vaccine dose comprised 300 ug of mutant IDH1 20-mer peptide plus topical imiquimod. Germline CDR1 is MNHNS and CDR2 is SASEGT. This CDR3 is 15 amino acids long. The germline V and J ends were trimmed by 8 bases and 4 bases, with 18 bases remaining between them. For this clone: Its antigen is currently unknown.

This clonotype was obtained from a woman aged 40 to 50 with glioma. Some clones in this sample may be carry-over from other donors' samples. V gene TRBV6-1 combines with J gene TRBJ1-5; D is possibly TRBD1 (6 bases). Sequenced material: PBMCs, taken from a glioma patient whose treatment included an IDH1 peptide vaccine. The CDR3 DNA is TGTGCCAGCGAGTGGGGGCGCGGAGGGAATCAGCCCCAGCATTTT. Protein product: CASEWGRGGNQPQHF.